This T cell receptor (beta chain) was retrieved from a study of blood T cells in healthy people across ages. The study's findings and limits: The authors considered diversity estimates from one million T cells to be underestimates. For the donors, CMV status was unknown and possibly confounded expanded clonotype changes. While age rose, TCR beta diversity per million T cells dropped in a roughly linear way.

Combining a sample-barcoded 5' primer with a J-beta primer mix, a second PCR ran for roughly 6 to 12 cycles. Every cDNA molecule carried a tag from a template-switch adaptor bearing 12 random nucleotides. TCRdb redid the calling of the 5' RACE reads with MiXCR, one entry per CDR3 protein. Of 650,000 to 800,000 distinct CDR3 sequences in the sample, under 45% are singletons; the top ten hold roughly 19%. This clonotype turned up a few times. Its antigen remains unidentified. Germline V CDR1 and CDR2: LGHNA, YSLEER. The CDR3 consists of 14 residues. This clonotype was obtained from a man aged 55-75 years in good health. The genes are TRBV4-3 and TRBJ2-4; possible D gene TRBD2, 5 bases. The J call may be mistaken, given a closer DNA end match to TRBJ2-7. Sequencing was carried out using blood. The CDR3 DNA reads TGCGCCAGCAGCCAAGTAGCGTTCTCCTACGAGCAGTACTTC. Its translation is CASSQVAFSYEQYF.